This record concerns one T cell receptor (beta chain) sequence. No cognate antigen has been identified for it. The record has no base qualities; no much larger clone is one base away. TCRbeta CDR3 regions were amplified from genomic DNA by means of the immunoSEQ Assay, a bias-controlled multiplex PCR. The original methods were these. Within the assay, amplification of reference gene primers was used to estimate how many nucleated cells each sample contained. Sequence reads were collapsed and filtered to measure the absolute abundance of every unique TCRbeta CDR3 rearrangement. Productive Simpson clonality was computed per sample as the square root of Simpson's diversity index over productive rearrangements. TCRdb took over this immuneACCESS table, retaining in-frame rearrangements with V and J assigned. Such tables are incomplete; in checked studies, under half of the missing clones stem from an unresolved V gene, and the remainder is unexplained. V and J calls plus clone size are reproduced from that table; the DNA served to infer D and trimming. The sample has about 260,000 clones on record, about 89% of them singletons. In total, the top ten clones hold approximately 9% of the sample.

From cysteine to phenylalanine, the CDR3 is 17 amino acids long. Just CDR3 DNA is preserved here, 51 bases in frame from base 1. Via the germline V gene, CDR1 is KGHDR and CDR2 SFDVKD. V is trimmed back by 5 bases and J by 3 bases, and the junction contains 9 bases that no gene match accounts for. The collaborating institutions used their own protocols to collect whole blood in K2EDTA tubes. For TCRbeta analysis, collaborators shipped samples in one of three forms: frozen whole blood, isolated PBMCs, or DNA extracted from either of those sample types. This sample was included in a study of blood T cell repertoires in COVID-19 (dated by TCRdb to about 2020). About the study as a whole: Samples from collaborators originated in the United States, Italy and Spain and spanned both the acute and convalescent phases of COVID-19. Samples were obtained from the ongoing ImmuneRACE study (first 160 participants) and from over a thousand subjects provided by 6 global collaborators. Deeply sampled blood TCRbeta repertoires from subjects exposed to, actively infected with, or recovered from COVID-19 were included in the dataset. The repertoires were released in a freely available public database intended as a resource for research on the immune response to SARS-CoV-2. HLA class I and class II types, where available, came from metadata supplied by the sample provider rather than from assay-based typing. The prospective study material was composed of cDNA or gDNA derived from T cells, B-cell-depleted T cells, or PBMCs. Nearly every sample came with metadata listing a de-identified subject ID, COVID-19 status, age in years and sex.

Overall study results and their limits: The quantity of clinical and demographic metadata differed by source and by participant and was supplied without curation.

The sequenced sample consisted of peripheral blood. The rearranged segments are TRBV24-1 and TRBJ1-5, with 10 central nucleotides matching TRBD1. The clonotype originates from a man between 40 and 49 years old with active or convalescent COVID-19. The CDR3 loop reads CATSGPGTGVDNQPQHF. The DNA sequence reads TGTGCCACCAGTGGCCCCGGGACAGGGGTGGACAATCAGCCCCAGCATTTT.